Presented here are 23 T cell receptor beta chains from one specimen sequenced in a study of T cell responses to AZD1222 COVID-19 vaccine. Assay used: immunoSEQ multiplex PCR; TCRdb lists only in-frame clones, some missing. The sample comprises 20,000 to 30,000 clones, 88% of which are singletons, and about 2.5% rests with the top ten. Sequenced here: peripheral blood, sampled 28 days after the second AZD1222 dose. Every receptor here comes from an adult who received the AZD1222 COVID-19 vaccine.

The sample holds a few counts of this clone. The rearrangement joins TRBV2 to TRBJ1-5; 8 bases fit TRBD1. The CDR3 is 15 amino acids. V lost 6 bases, J lost 6 bases, and 10 bases stayed unmatched. Germline CDR1 is SNHLY and CDR2 is FYNNEI. CDR3 nucleotides: TGTGCCAGCAGGGAACAGGGGGGGTCGATTCAGCCCCAGCATTTT. Protein product: CASREQGGSIQPQHF.

CDR3 loop: CASSFSGGGPVEQYF. The CDR3 DNA reads as TGTGCCAGCAGCTTTTCCGGCGGGGGCCCGGTCGAGCAGTACTTC. The chain uses TRBV7-2 and TRBJ2-7; possibly TRBD2 for D (7 bases). The CDR3 spans 15 residues. V was cut by 3 bases and J by 6 bases, with 18 bases left in between. Germline loops: CDR1 SGHTA, CDR2 FQGNSA.

The rearrangement links TRBV3-1 (or the pseudogene TRBV3-2) to TRBJ1-4; no definite D call. V gave up 0 bases and J gave up 5 bases, with 7 bases separating them. The CDR3 totals 14 residues. The germline gives CDR1 LGHDT, CDR2 YNNKEL (reference sequence). The CDR3 DNA reads as TGTGCCAGCAGCCAAGAGGAAACAAATGAAAAACTGTTTTTT. The encoded protein is CASSQEETNEKLFF.

J is TRBJ2-1 and V is TRBV11-2; the match to TRBD2 covers 8 bases. The V and J ends lost 0 bases and 0 bases, in that order; junction bases with no gene match: 4. The CDR3 sequence is 17 residues long. In germline, CDR1 is SGHAT, CDR2 FQNNGV. The CDR3 protein is CASSLEVAGSSYNEQFF. The DNA of the CDR3 is TGTGCCAGCAGCTTAGAGGTAGCGGGGAGCTCCTACAATGAGCAGTTCTTC.

V is TRBV7-8 and J is TRBJ2-1; no clear D. Germline-derived CDR1 and CDR2 are SGHVS and FQNEAQ. V gave up 2 bases and J gave up 6 bases, with 8 bases separating them. This CDR3 comprises 13 residues. In nucleotides, the CDR3 is TGTGCCAGCAGCTTAACGCAGCTCAATGAGCAGTTCTTC. Protein sequence: CASSLTQLNEQFF.

The chain recombines TRBV19 with TRBJ1-2; D might be TRBD1 (5 bases). This CDR3 has 14 residues. Germline loops: CDR1 LNHDA, CDR2 SQIVND (reference sequence). V lost 8 bases and J 2 bases, leaving 15 bases between the germline ends. CDR3 in amino acids: CASCSRDSNYGYTF. In DNA, the CDR3 is TGTGCCAGTTGCTCCCGGGACTCCAACTATGGCTACACCTTC.

This clone was detected a few times. The rearrangement links TRBV2 to TRBJ1-6; D uncertain. Germline values: CDR1 SNHLY, CDR2 FYNNEI. The CDR3 length is 14 residues. Trimming took 5 bases from V and 9 from J, leaving 14 bases between them. The CDR3 reads CASSSGPLGSPLHF. CDR3 coding DNA: TGTGCCAGCAGTTCCGGGCCACTAGGTTCACCCCTCCACTTT.

This clone is a singleton in its sample. V is TRBV28 and J is TRBJ1-5, with D perhaps TRBD1 (5 bases). This CDR3 region has 13 residues. Germline lookup yields CDR1 MDHEN and CDR2 SYDVKM. V shed 4 bases and J shed 6 bases, with 10 bases lying between them. The DNA of the CDR3 is TGTGCCAGCAGTTCTTTGGGGCCTCAGCCCCAGCATTTT. This sequence encodes CASSSLGPQPQHF.

This rearrangement joins TRBV2 to TRBJ2-7, with D perhaps TRBD1 (6 bases). CDR1 is SNHLY and CDR2 is FYNNEI in the germline V gene. The CDR3 runs to 16 residues. Trimming pared 2 bases from V and 4 bases from J, leaving 18 bases between. This CDR3 is CASSENPDRLLYEQYF. The CDR3 DNA is TGTGCCAGCAGTGAAAATCCCGACAGGCTCCTGTACGAGCAGTACTTC.

The rearrangement joins TRBV9 to TRBJ2-1, with D maybe TRBD1 (6 bases). This CDR3 has 13 residues. Trimming shortened V by 3 bases and J by 9 bases, and 13 bases separated the two germline ends. The V gene's germline CDR1 is SGDLS and CDR2 YYNGEE. The CDR3 region is CASSGGTRGEQFF. Here the CDR3 DNA reads TGTGCCAGCAGCGGTGGGACACGCGGTGAGCAGTTCTTC. Based on the CDR3 plus reference TRBV9 and TRBJ2-1, the full variable domain is DSGVTQTPKHLITATGQRVTLRCSPRSGDLSVYWYQQSLDQGLQFLIQYYNGEERAKGNILERFSAQQFPDLHSELNLSSLELGDSALYFCASSGGTRGEQFFGPGTRLTVL.

The genes are TRBV5-6 and TRBJ2-1; no clear D gene. Germline assignment: CDR1 SGHDT and CDR2 YYEEEE. Trimming removed 2 bases at V and 4 bases at J, with 4 bases between. This CDR3 has 12 amino acids. CDR3 protein: CASSFEYNEQFF. CDR3 nucleotide sequence: TGTGCCAGCAGCTTTGAATACAATGAGCAGTTCTTC. The full variable domain, rest sourced from reference TRBV5-6 and TRBJ2-1, is DAGVTQSPTHLIKTRGQQVTLRCSPKSGHDTVSWYQQALGQGPQFIFQYYEEEERQRGNFPDRFSGHQFPNYSSELNVNALLLGDSALYLCASSFEYNEQFFGPGTRLTVL.

This clone was found once. The rearrangement links TRBV12-3 or TRBV12-4 to TRBJ1-2, with D hard to call. Trimming removed 3 bases from V and 2 bases from J, with 7 bases in between. The CDR3 has 13 residues. The CDR3 nucleotides are TGTGCCAGCAGTTTGGGCAGAAACTATGGCTACACCTTC. This sequence encodes CASSLGRNYGYTF.

V is TRBV7-9 and J is TRBJ1-1; 11 bases agree with TRBD1. Germline trimming cut 4 bases from V and 5 bases from J; bases unmatched to any gene: 6. The CDR3 is 15 amino acids. The germline gives CDR1 SEHNR, CDR2 FQNEAQ (reference sequence). The CDR3 loop reads CASSWTGGALTEAFF. CDR3 DNA: TGTGCCAGCAGCTGGACAGGGGGCGCGTTGACTGAAGCTTTCTTT.

The rearrangement links TRBV5-1 to TRBJ2-1, with TRBD2 as a possible D gene (5 bases). Germline V CDR1 and CDR2: SGHRS, YFSETQ. CDR3 size: 16 residues. Trimming pared 1 base from V and 3 bases from J, leaving 14 bases between. The CDR3 coding sequence is TGCGCCAGCAGCTTGATCGCGGGCGGTGACTACAATGAGCAGTTCTTC. Its protein product is CASSLIAGGDYNEQFF.

J is TRBJ2-5 and V is TRBV9; either TRBD1 or TRBD2 may supply D (5 bases each). V was pared by 0 bases and J by 5 bases, with 14 bases between. The CDR3 spans 15 residues. CDR1 is SGDLS, CDR2 YYNGEE, per germline. CDR3 bases: TGTGCCAGCAGCGTAGGGTATGGGGGATCCGAGACCCAGTACTTC. It codes for CASSVGYGGSETQYF.

V gene TRBV3-1 (or the pseudogene TRBV3-2) combines with J gene TRBJ1-2, with D unresolved. Trimming stripped 4 bases from V and 8 bases from J, with 8 bases between. The CDR3 contains 11 residues. The germline V gene encodes CDR1 LGHDT and CDR2 YNNKEL (reference sequence). The CDR3 loop is CASSPGLGYTF. CDR3 nucleotide sequence: TGTGCCAGCAGCCCCGGTTTGGGCTACACCTTC.

This chain connects TRBV10-3 to TRBJ1-4; a possible D gene is TRBD1 (5 bases). Germline V gene data show CDR1 as ENHRY and CDR2 as SYGVKD. V lost 1 base to trimming and J lost 5 bases, with 14 bases between them. The CDR3 sequence is 16 residues long. Here the CDR3 DNA reads TGTGCCATCAGTGAGTTCCAGGGAGGCGCCAATGAAAAACTGTTTTTT. This codes for CAISEFQGGANEKLFF.

The gene calls are TRBV10-3 and TRBJ1-3; D might be TRBD1 (5 bases). The CDR3 is 15 residues long. Looked up from germline, CDR1 is ENHRY and CDR2 is SYGVKD. The ends were cut back, 6 bases at V and 4 bases at J, with 16 bases in the middle. CDR3 nucleotide sequence: TGTGCCATCAGACACGATCGGGGCGAGGGAAACACCATATATTTT. Protein sequence: CAIRHDRGEGNTIYF.

The chain recombines TRBV2 with TRBJ2-5, with TRBD2 matching over 8 bases. The CDR3 has 15 amino acids. Losses at the gene ends were 1 base for V and 2 bases for J; bases not matched to a gene: 3. Germline values: CDR1 SNHLY, CDR2 FYNNEI. CDR3 region: CASSEGGLVQETQYF. CDR3 DNA sequence: TGTGCCAGCAGTGAAGGGGGACTAGTGCAAGAGACCCAGTACTTC.

The chain couples TRBV10-3 to TRBJ2-7; either TRBD1 or TRBD2 may supply D (5 bases each). V was shortened by 3 bases and J by 0 bases, with 15 bases between the two germline ends. CDR3 length: 16 residues. The germline V gene encodes CDR1 ENHRY and CDR2 SYGVKD. Written as DNA, the CDR3 is TGTGCCATCAGTGAAGGGACGCCGATGAGCTCCTACGAGCAGTACTTC. It yields the protein CAISEGTPMSSYEQYF.

The chain uses TRBV6-5 and TRBJ1-6; D is ambiguous. This CDR3 region has 13 residues. From germline, CDR1 is MNHEY and CDR2 SVGAGI. The V end was cut by 8 bases, the J end by 13 bases, with 18 bases between. The CDR3 sequence is CASHLEHTWPLHF. The CDR3 nucleotides read TGTGCCAGCCACCTCGAACATACCTGGCCCCTCCACTTT.

J is TRBJ2-7 and V is TRBV13; 7 nucleotides line up with TRBD1. Germline-derived CDR1 and CDR2 are PRHDT and FYEKMQ (reference sequence). The CDR3 length is 16 residues. The J segment lost 4 bases and the V segment lost 2 bases, leaving 11 bases of the junction unmatched. In DNA, the CDR3 is TGTGCCAGCAGCTTATGGACAGGACTCCACAAGTACGAGCAGTACTTC. Translating gives CASSLWTGLHKYEQYF. The full variable domain, rest sourced from reference TRBV13 and TRBJ2-7, is AAGVIQSPRHLIKEKRETATLKCYPIPRHDTVYWYQQGPGQDPQFLISFYEKMQSDKGSIPDRFSAQQFSDYHSELNMSSLELGDSALYFCASSLWTGLHKYEQYFGPGTRLTVT.

The chain joins TRBV7-8 to TRBJ2-1, with 7 bases aligning to TRBD1. Germline CDR1 and CDR2: SGHVS and FQNEAQ. After removal of 5 bases from V and 8 bases from J, the junction contained 9 bases not matched to a gene. The CDR3 runs 14 residues. The CDR3 DNA reads as TGTGCCAGCAGCAGGGACAGCTGGTTGGATGAGCAGTTCTTC. It yields the protein CASSRDSWLDEQFF.